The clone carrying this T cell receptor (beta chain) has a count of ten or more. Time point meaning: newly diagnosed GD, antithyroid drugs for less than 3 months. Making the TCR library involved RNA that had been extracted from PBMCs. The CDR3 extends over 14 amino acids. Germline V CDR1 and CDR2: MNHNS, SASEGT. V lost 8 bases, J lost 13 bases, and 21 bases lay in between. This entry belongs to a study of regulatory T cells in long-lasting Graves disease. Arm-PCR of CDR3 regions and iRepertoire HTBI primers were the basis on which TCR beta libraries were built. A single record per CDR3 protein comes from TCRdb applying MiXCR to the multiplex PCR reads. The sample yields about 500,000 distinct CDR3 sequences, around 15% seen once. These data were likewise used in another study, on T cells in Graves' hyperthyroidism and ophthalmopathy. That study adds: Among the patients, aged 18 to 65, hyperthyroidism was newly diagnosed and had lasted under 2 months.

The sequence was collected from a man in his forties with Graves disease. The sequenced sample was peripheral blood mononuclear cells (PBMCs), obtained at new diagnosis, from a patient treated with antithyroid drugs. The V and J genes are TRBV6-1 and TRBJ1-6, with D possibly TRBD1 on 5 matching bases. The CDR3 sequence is CASRVLTGPHPLHF. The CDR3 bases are TGTGCCAGCCGGGTCCTAACGGGACCTCACCCCCTCCACTTT.